This T cell receptor beta chain was retrieved from a study of T cells after yellow fever vaccination. General study points: Of the clonotypes, a small share occurred in both CD4 and CD8 compartments.

This clonotype was picked up many times. Its specificity is unknown. An end of the junction differs from the germline gene, which may be a read error. This CDR3 has 12 amino acids. The germline V gene has CDR1 MNHEY and CDR2 SVGAGI. TCRdb called the 5' RACE reads again in MiXCR, with one record for every CDR3 protein. The sample lists about 320,000 distinct CDR3 sequences; approximately 4.3% were seen once. This receptor was identified in a man aged 18 to 29 who received the YFV17D yellow fever vaccine. This chain links TRBV6-5 with TRBJ2-3; 8 bases agree with TRBD2. The material sequenced was PBMCs, taken 15 days after the yellow fever booster vaccination. The CDR3 DNA reads TGTGCCAGCAGCTACCTCGGGGGGGCTAGGGCTTTT. It yields the protein CASSYLGGARAF.